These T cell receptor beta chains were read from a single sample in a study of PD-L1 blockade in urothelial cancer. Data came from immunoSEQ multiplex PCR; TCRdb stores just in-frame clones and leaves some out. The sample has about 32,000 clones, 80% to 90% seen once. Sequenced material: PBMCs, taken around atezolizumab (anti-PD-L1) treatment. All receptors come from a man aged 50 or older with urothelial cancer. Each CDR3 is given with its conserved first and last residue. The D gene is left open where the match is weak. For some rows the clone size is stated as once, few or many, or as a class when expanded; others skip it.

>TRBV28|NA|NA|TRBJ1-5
CASGRRSGVQPQHF
TGTGCCAGCGGGAGAAGATCGGGGGTTCAGCCCCAGCATTTT
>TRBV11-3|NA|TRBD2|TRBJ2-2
CASSLISGTGTSDTGELFF
TGTGCCAGCAGCTTAATTTCCGGAACCGGGACTAGTGACACCGGGGAGCTGTTTTTT
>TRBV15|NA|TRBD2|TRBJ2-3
CATSTPGGRSDTQYF
TGTGCCACCAGCACCCCCGGGGGGAGATCAGATACGCAGTATTTT
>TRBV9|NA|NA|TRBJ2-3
CASSVDLRVTDTQYF
TGTGCCAGCAGCGTAGACCTCAGGGTAACAGATACGCAGTATTTT
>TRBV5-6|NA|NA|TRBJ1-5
CASSLNRARQPQHF
TGTGCCAGCAGCTTGAACAGGGCGAGGCAGCCCCAGCATTTT
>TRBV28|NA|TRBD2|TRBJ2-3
CASSSMTSGSTDTQYF
TGTGCCAGCAGTTCAATGACTAGCGGAAGCACAGATACGCAGTATTTT
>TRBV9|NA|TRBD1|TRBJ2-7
CASSVAGDRGYEQYF
TGTGCCAGCAGCGTAGCTGGGGACAGGGGCTACGAGCAGTACTTC
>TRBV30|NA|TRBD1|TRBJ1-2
CAFRGLGYTF
TGTGCCTTCAGGGGGCTTGGCTACACCTTC
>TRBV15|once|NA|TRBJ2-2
CATSRRSYTGELFF
TGTGCCACCAGCAGACGGTCTTACACCGGGGAGCTGTTTTTT
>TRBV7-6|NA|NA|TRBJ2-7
CASSPGGSGHEQYF
TGTGCCAGCAGCCCTGGCGGCAGCGGGCACGAGCAGTACTTC
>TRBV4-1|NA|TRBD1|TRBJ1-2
CASSQNPGQTNYGYTF
TGCGCCAGCAGCCAAAATCCGGGACAGACTAACTATGGCTACACCTTC
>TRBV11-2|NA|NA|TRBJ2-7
CASSLEEISYEQYF
TGTGCCAGCAGCTTAGAGGAGATCTCCTACGAGCAGTACTTC
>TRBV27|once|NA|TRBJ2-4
CASSLRLTGTVAKNIQYF
TGTGCCAGCAGTTTACGGCTTACGGGGACTGTAGCCAAAAACATTCAGTACTTC
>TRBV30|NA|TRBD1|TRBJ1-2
CAWSPQGIANYGYTF
TGTGCCTGGAGTCCACAGGGGATAGCTAACTATGGCTACACCTTC
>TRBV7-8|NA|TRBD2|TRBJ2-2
CASSLLTGGPFGELFF
TGTGCCAGCAGCTTATTAACGGGAGGGCCTTTCGGGGAGCTGTTTTTT
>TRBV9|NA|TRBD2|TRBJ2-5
CASSVSSGSGETQYF
TGTGCCAGCAGCGTAAGTAGCGGGAGTGGTGAGACCCAGTACTTC
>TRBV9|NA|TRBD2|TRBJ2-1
CASSVGAGENNEQFF
TGTGCCAGCAGCGTAGGCGCGGGAGAGAACAATGAGCAGTTCTTC
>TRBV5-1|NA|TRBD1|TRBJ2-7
CASSETGTLTYEQYF
TGCGCCAGCAGCGAGACAGGGACCCTTACCTACGAGCAGTACTTC
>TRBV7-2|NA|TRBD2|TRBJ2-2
CASTSSRGLGGPGELFF
TGTGCCAGCACCTCAAGTAGGGGACTAGGAGGACCCGGGGAGCTGTTTTTT
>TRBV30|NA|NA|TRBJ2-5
CAWSWPGPETQYF
TGTGCCTGGAGTTGGCCAGGCCCAGAGACCCAGTACTTC
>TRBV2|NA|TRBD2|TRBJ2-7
CASSEGGTSQYF
TGTGCCAGCAGTGAAGGAGGGACTAGTCAGTACTTC
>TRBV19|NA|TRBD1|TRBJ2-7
CATQTGQGDGYEQYF
TGTGCCACCCAAACAGGACAGGGTGACGGCTACGAGCAGTACTTC
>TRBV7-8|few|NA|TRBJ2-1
CASSLGRAVNEQFF
TGTGCCAGCAGCTTAGGGAGGGCGGTCAATGAGCAGTTCTTC
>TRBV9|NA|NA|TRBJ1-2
CASSSTVFYGYTF
TGTGCCAGCAGCTCAACGGTGTTCTATGGCTACACCTTC
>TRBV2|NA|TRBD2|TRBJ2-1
CASTFSGGAYNEQFF
TGTGCCAGCACTTTTAGCGGGGGGGCCTACAATGAGCAGTTCTTC